Each of the 13 T cell receptor beta chains below was sequenced from the same sample in a study of blood T cells in healthy people across ages. PCR was performed a second time for about 6 to 11 cycles using a sample-barcoded 5' primer and a J-beta primer mix. TCRdb passed the 5' RACE reads through MiXCR, listing each CDR3 protein once. The sample records 750,000 to 950,000 distinct CDR3 sequences, 20% to 30% being singletons. The same sample was also studied in work on T cells of mothers and their children.

The sample taken for sequencing was blood. The receptors here all came from a boy aged 5-17 years in good health.

In its sample, this clonotype was seen a few times. The rearrangement uses TRBV12-3 or TRBV12-4 and TRBJ1-2; the D is unclear. Trimming took 3 bases from V and 1 from J, leaving 6 bases between them. The CDR3 extends over 13 amino acids. DNA for the CDR3: TGTGCCAGCAGTTTTTTGGTTAACTATGGCTACACCTTC. Translating gives CASSFLVNYGYTF.

In its sample, this clonotype was seen a few times. The chain joins TRBV28 to TRBJ2-5, with 13 nucleotides matching TRBD2. Germline CDR1 MDHEN, CDR2 SYDVKM. J was trimmed by 5 bases and V by 5 bases; bases with no gene match: 8. The CDR3 loop spans 16 amino acids. CDR3 amino acids: CASSPWTSGGRETQYF. The CDR3 region has the DNA TGTGCCAGCAGTCCTTGGACTAGCGGGGGTCGGGAGACCCAGTACTTC.

The chain employs TRBV10-3 and TRBJ2-7, with D possibly matching TRBD1 (6 bases). Germline loops: CDR1 ENHRY, CDR2 SYGVKD. CDR3 length: 13 amino acids. V was cut by 10 bases and J by 5 bases, with 18 bases left in between. The CDR3 coding sequence is TGTGCCACGAAGGACAGTAACGTCCACGAGCAGTACTTC. Translated, it gives CATKDSNVHEQYF.

This clonotype was observed a handful of times. The chain uses TRBV10-3 and TRBJ1-2, with 9 bases identical to TRBD1. The ends lost 4 bases at V and 8 bases at J; junction bases unmatched: 5. This CDR3 is built from 13 residues. The germline V gene has CDR1 ENHRY and CDR2 SYGVKD. DNA for the CDR3: TGTGCCATCAGTGCCGACAGGGGGTACGGCTACACCTTC. It translates to CAISADRGYGYTF.

This clonotype was detected only a few times. The gene calls are TRBV10-3 and TRBJ1-1; D might be TRBD1 (5 bases). This CDR3 is built from 13 residues. Germline CDR1 ENHRY, CDR2 SYGVKD. The ends were cut back, 2 bases at V and 5 bases at J, with 9 bases in the middle. The DNA of the CDR3 is TGTGCCATCAGTGAGCGGGGGGGAACTGAAGCTTTCTTT. This sequence encodes CAISERGGTEAFF.

The V and J genes are TRBV3-1 and TRBJ2-1, with 7 nucleotides matching TRBD1. CDR3 length equals 14 residues. The V gene's germline CDR1 is LGHDT and CDR2 YNNKEL (reference sequence). Trimming at V came to 3 bases and at J to 8 bases, leaving 7 bases not matched to a gene. The CDR3 DNA follows: TGTGCCAGCAGCCATTACAGGGGTGTCGATGAGCAGTTCTTC. As protein: CASSHYRGVDEQFF.

This clonotype was seen a few times. The chain has TRBV5-4 and TRBJ2-2; no definite D call. CDR1 is SGHNT and CDR2 is YYREEE in the germline V gene (reference sequence). Trimming removed 3 bases at V and 6 bases at J, with 12 bases between. The CDR3 totals 14 residues. CDR3 residues: CASSSRPAAGELFF. CDR3 sequence (DNA): TGTGCCAGCAGCTCCAGGCCCGCCGCCGGGGAGCTGTTTTTT.

The gene calls are TRBV6-2 or TRBV6-3 and TRBJ2-7, with D possibly being TRBD1 (6 bases). Germline CDR1 is MNHEY and CDR2 is SVGEGT. The CDR3 runs to 16 residues. V was cut by 0 bases and J by 5 bases, with 17 bases left in between. The CDR3 coding sequence is TGTGCCAGCAGTTACTCAAAGACAGGCCTTGGAGACGAGCAGTACTTC. Translated, it gives CASSYSKTGLGDEQYF.

This clonotype was counted a few times. This chain connects TRBV24-1 to TRBJ1-3; D is unclear. The CDR3 is made up of 14 amino acids. The germline V gene has CDR1 KGHDR and CDR2 SFDVKD. V was pared by 4 bases and J by 0 bases, with 6 bases between. CDR3 protein: CATSDAGSGNTIYF. In DNA form, the CDR3 reads TGTGCCACCAGTGACGCCGGCTCTGGAAACACCATATATTTT.

The chain couples TRBV12-3 or TRBV12-4 to TRBJ1-2; the match to TRBD1 covers 9 bases. This CDR3 is built from 15 residues. With 4 bases clipped from V and 8 bases from J, the junction kept 11 bases outside the gene matches. CDR3 nucleotide sequence: TGTGCCAGCAGTTGGACAGGGGCGTCTCAAACAGGCTACACCTTC. Translated: CASSWTGASQTGYTF.

The chain uses TRBV20-1 and TRBJ2-7; D is unclear. The CDR3 is 12 amino acids. Deletions cut 3 bases from V and 4 bases from J, with 10 bases between. Looked up from germline, CDR1 is DFQATT and CDR2 is SNEGSKA (reference sequence). The CDR3 DNA is TGCAGTGCTAGTGAAGCGCAATACGAGCAGTACTTC. It encodes CSASEAQYEQYF.

As concerns this clonotype: The junction departs from germline at one end; a sequencing error may be responsible. V and J are TRBV6-2 or TRBV6-3 and TRBJ2-1; 11 bases line up with TRBD2. Germline CDR1 MNHEY, CDR2 SVGEGT. The CDR3 length is 15 residues. CDR3: CTSSRGLAGYNEQFF. The CDR3 region has the DNA TGTACCAGCAGTCGTGGACTAGCGGGTTACAATGAGCAGTTCTTC.

This clonotype showed up just a few times. The chain employs TRBV6-1 and TRBJ1-4; 10 bases agree with TRBD1. The CDR3 contains 15 residues. CDR1 is MNHNS and CDR2 is SASEGT in the germline V gene. V was pared by 6 bases and J by 2 bases, with 3 bases of the junction left unmatched. Here the CDR3 DNA reads TGTGCCAGCAGAGACAGGGGGCTGACTAATGAAAAACTGTTTTTT. Protein: CASRDRGLTNEKLFF.